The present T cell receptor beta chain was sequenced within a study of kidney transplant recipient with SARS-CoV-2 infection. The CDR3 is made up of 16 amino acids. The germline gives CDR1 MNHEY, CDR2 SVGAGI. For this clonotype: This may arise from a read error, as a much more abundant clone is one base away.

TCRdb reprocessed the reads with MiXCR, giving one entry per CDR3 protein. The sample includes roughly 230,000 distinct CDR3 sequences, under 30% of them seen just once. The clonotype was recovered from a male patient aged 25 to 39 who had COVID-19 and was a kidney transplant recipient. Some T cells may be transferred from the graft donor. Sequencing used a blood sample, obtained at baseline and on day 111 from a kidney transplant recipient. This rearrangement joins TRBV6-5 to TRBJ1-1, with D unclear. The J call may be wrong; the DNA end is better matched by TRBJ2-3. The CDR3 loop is CASSYRGPDNTDAQYF. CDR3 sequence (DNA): TGTGCCAGCAGTTACCGAGGCCCAGACAACACAGATGCGCAGTATTTT.